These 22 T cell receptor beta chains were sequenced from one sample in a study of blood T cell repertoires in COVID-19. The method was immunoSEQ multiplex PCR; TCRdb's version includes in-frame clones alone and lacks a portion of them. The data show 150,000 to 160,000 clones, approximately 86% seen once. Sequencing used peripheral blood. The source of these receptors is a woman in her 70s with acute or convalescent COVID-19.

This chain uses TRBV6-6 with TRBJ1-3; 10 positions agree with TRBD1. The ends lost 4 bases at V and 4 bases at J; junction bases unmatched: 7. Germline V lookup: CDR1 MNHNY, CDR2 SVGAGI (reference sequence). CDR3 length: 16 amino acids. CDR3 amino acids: CASSFAGTGEGNTIYF. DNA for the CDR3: TGTGCCAGCAGTTTCGCCGGGACAGGGGAAGGAAACACCATATATTTT.

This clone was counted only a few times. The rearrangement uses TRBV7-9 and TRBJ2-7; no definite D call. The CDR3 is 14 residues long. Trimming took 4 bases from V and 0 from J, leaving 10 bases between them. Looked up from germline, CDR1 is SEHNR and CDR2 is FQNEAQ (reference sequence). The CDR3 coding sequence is TGTGCCAGCAGCTCGAGCACCCTCTCCTACGAGCAGTACTTC. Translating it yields CASSSSTLSYEQYF.

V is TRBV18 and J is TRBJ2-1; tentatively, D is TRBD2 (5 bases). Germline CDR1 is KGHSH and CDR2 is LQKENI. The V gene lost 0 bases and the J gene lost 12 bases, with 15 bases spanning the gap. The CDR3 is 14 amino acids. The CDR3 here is CASSPPFRSGGQFF. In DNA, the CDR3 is TGTGCCAGCTCACCACCTTTTCGAAGCGGTGGGCAGTTCTTC.

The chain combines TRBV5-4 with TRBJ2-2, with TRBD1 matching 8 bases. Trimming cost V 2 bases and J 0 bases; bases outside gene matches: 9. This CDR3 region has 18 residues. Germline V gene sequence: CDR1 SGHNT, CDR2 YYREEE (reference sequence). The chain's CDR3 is CASSLSNRGFANTGELFF. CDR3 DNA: TGTGCCAGCAGCTTAAGTAACAGGGGGTTCGCGAACACCGGGGAGCTGTTTTTT.

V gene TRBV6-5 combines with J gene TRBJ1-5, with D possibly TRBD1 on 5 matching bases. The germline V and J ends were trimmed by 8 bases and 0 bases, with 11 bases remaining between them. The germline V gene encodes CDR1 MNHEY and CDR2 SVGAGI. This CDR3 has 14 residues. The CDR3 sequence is CASGGGNSNQPQHF. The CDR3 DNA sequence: TGTGCCAGCGGGGGGGGTAATAGCAATCAGCCCCAGCATTTT.

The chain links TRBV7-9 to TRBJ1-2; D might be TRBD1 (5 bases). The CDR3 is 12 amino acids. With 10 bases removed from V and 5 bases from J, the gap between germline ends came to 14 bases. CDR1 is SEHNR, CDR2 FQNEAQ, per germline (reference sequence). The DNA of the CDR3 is TGTGCCACCGCGGAAAGGGGTTATGGCTACACCTTC. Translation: CATAERGYGYTF.

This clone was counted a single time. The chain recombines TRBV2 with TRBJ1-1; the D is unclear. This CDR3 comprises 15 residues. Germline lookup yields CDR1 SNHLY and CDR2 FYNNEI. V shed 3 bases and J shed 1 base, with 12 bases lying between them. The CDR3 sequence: CASSDGYGRNTEAFF. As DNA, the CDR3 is TGTGCCAGCAGTGACGGTTACGGGAGGAACACTGAAGCTTTCTTT.

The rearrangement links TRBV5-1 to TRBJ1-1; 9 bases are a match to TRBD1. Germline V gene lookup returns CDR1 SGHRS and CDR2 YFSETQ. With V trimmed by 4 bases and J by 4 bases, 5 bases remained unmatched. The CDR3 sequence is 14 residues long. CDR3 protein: CASSQQGAGTEAFF. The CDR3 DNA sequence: TGCGCCAGCAGCCAACAGGGGGCCGGCACTGAAGCTTTCTTT. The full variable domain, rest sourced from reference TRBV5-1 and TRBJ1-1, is KAGVTQTPRYLIKTRGQQVTLSCSPISGHRSVSWYQQTPGQGLQFLFEYFSETQRNKGNFPGRFSGRQFSNSRSEMNVSTLELGDSALYLCASSQQGAGTEAFFGQGTRLTVV.

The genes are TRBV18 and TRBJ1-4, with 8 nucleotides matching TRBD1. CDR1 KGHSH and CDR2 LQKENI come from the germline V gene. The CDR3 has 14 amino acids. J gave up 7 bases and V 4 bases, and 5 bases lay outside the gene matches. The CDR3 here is CASSRLQGAEKLFF. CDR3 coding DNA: TGTGCCAGCTCACGACTCCAGGGGGCTGAAAAACTGTTTTTT.

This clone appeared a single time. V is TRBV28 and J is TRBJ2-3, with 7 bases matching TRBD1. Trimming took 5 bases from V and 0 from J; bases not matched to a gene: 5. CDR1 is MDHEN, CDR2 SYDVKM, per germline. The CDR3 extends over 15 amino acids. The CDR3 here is CASSRQGPSTDTQYF. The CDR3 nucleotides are TGTGCCAGCAGTCGACAGGGACCTAGCACAGATACGCAGTATTTT.

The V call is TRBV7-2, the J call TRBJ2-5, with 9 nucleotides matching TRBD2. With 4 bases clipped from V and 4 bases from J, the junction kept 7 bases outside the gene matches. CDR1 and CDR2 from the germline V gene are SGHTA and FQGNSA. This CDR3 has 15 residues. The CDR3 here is CASSSSPGLAETQYF. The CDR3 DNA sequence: TGTGCCAGCAGCTCGAGTCCGGGACTAGCAGAGACCCAGTACTTC. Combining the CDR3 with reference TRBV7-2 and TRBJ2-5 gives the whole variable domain GAGVSQSPSNKVTEKGKDVELRCDPISGHTALYWYRQSLGQGLEFLIYFQGNSAPDKSGLPSDRFSAERTGGSVSTLTIQRTQQEDSAVYLCASSSSPGLAETQYFGPGTRLLVL.

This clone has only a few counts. CDR3 DNA: TGTGCCAGTCTTGGGGCATTTCGTGAAAAACTGTTTTTT. As protein: CASLGAFREKLFF. The chain recombines TRBV28 with TRBJ1-4, with D possibly matching TRBD1 (5 bases). Trimming took off 9 bases at V and 7 bases at J, with 15 bases between the two ends. Germline loops: CDR1 MDHEN, CDR2 SYDVKM. The CDR3 is 13 amino acids.

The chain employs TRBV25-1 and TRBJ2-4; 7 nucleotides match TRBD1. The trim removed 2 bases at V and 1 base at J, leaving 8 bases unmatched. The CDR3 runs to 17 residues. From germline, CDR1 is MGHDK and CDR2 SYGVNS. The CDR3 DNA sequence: TGTGCCAGCAGTGAAGGGGGCAGGGGGAGCGCCAAAAACATTCAGTACTTC. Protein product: CASSEGGRGSAKNIQYF. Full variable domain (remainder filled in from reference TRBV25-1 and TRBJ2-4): EADIYQTPRYLVIGTGKKITLECSQTMGHDKMYWYQQDPGMELHLIHYSYGVNSTEKGDLSSESTVSRIRTEHFPLTLESARPSHTSQYLCASSEGGRGSAKNIQYFGAGTRLSVL.

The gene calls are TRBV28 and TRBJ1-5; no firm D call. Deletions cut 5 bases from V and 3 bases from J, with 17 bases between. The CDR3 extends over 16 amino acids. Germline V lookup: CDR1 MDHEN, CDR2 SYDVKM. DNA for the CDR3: TGTGCCAGCAGTGCAAGAGGCGCTAGCAACAATCAGCCCCAGCATTTT. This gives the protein CASSARGASNNQPQHF.

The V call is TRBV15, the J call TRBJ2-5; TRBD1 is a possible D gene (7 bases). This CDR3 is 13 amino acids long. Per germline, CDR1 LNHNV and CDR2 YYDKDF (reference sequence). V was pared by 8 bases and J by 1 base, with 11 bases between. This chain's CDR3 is CATGQGGQETQYF. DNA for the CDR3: TGTGCCACCGGCCAGGGGGGCCAAGAGACCCAGTACTTC.

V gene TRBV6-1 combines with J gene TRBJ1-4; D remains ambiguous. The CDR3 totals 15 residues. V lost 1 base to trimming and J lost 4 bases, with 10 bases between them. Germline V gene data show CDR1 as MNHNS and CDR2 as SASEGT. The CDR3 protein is CASSEVGGINEKLFF. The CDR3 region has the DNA TGTGCCAGCAGTGAAGTAGGAGGGATTAATGAAAAACTGTTTTTT.

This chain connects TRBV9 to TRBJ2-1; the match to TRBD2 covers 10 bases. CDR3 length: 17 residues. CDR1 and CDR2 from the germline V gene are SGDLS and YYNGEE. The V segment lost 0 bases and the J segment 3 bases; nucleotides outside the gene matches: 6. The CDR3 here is CASSVGASGGYYNEQFF. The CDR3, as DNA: TGTGCCAGCAGCGTAGGCGCTAGCGGGGGATACTACAATGAGCAGTTCTTC. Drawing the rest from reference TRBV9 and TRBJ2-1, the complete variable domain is DSGVTQTPKHLITATGQRVTLRCSPRSGDLSVYWYQQSLDQGLQFLIQYYNGEERAKGNILERFSAQQFPDLHSELNLSSLELGDSALYFCASSVGASGGYYNEQFFGPGTRLTVL.

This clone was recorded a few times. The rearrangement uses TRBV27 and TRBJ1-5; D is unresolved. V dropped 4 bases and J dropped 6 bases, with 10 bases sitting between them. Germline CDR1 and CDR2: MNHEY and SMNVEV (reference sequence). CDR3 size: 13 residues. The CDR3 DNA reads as TGTGCCAGCAGTTACACCGGGAGTCAGCCCCAGCATTTT. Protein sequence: CASSYTGSQPQHF.

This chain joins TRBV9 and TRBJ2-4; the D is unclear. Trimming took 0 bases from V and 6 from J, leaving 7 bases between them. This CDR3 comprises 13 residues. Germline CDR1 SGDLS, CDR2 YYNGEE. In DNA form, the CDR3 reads TGTGCCAGCAGCGTAGGCCCGGGAAACATTCAGTACTTC. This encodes CASSVGPGNIQYF. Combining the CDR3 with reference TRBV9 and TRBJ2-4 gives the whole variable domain DSGVTQTPKHLITATGQRVTLRCSPRSGDLSVYWYQQSLDQGLQFLIQYYNGEERAKGNILERFSAQQFPDLHSELNLSSLELGDSALYFCASSVGPGNIQYFGAGTRLSVL.

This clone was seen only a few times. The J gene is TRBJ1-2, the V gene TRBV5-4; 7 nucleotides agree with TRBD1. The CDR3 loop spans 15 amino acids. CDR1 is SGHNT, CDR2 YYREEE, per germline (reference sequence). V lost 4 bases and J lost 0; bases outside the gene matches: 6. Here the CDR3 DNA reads TGTGCCAGCAGCCGAGGACAGGCCTCTAACTATGGCTACACCTTC. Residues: CASSRGQASNYGYTF.

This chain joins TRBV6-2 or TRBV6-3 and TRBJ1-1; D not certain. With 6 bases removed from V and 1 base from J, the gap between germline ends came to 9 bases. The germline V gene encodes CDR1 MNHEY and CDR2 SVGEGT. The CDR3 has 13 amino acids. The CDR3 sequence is CASSDTWNTEAFF. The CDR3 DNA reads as TGTGCCAGCAGCGACACTTGGAACACTGAAGCTTTCTTT.

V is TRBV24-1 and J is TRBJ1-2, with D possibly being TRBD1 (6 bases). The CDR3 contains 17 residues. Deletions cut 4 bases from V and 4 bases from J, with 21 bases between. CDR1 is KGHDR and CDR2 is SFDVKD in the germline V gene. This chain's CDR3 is CATSDRLHETGSYGYTF. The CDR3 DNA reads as TGTGCCACCAGTGACCGACTCCACGAGACAGGCTCCTATGGCTACACCTTC.